This TCR beta chain came from a study of blood T cell repertoires in COVID-19. As for the study in general: Acute and convalescent COVID-19 specimens originated in the United States, Italy and Spain.

Original handling: Amplification of reference gene primers was used by the study to estimate nucleated cell counts. Method: immunoSEQ multiplex PCR; TCRdb's copy keeps in-frame clones and lacks some. From that table come the V and J calls and clone size; the DNA was used to work out D and trimming. This table holds approximately 20,000 clones, around 80% found once. As for this clone: Other nucleotide sequences in the sample specify the same CDR3.

Germline loops: CDR1 LGHDT, CDR2 YNNKEL (reference sequence). Between the trimmed V and J ends, which lost 3 bases and 4 bases, there was a span of 7 bases. The CDR3 consists of 12 residues. Input material: peripheral blood. J is TRBJ2-7 and V is TRBV3-1 (or the pseudogene TRBV3-2); no definite D call. This receptor was identified in a man aged 60 to 75 with active COVID-19. The CDR3 nucleotides read TGTGCCAGCAGCCATAGAGATTACGAGCAGTACTTC. It yields the protein CASSHRDYEQYF.